This T cell receptor (beta chain) was found in a study of T cell changes during pregnancy in multiple sclerosis. Clones were read by immunoSEQ multiplex PCR, and TCRdb kept only the in-frame ones, dropping some. The sample carries some 24,000 clones, around nine tenths recorded once. V shed 10 bases and J shed 2 bases, with 15 bases lying between them. Germline V gene data show CDR1 as ENHRY and CDR2 as SYGVKD. This CDR3 region has 14 residues. This clonotype was obtained from a female donor in good health, enrolled as a control in a pregnancy study. The sample in question was CD8+ T cells from peripheral blood mononuclear cells, obtained in the third trimester of pregnancy. The chain couples TRBV10-3 to TRBJ2-1, with no clear D. The CDR3 bases are TGTGCCACAAACCCCGAGGTTACCTACAATGAGCAGTTCTTC. It specifies CATNPEVTYNEQFF.